The 31 T cell receptor beta chains below all came from one sample that was sequenced in a study of cytomegalovirus exposure and HLA in healthy donors. PCR involved 60 Vbeta and 13 Jbeta primers. The data were produced by immunoSEQ multiplex PCR, yet TCRdb's version contains in-frame clones alone and is incomplete. Among 160,000 or so clones listed, around 70% were seen once. The specimen sequenced was PBMCs. These receptor sequences come from a man aged 18 to 29 in good health and CMV-seropositive.

V and J are TRBV5-6 and TRBJ2-7; D is possibly TRBD1 (5 bases). CDR3 length equals 13 residues. Germline CDR1 is SGHDT and CDR2 is YYEEEE. Trimming left V 0 bases short and J 7 bases short, with 11 bases between. The CDR3 reads CASSLEPGREQYV. The CDR3 DNA is TGTGCCAGCAGCTTGGAGCCAGGGCGAGAGCAGTACGTC.

The rearrangement uses TRBV19 and TRBJ1-2; D gene ambiguous. Trimming removed 5 bases from V and 0 bases from J, with 16 bases in between. Germline V CDR1 and CDR2: LNHDA, SQIVND (reference sequence). This CDR3 region has 16 residues. The CDR3 DNA reads TGTGCCAGTAGTTCGCAGGCAACTGGATCTAACTATGGCTACACCTTC. This sequence encodes CASSSQATGSNYGYTF.

The V gene is TRBV10-2, the J gene TRBJ2-6, with TRBD1 matching 7 bases. After removal of 0 bases from V and 0 bases from J, the junction contained 5 bases not matched to a gene. The germline V gene encodes CDR1 WSHSY and CDR2 SAAADI. The CDR3 runs 18 residues. CDR3 loop: CASSESYRGGSGANVLTF. CDR3 DNA sequence: TGCGCCAGCAGTGAGTCTTACAGGGGCGGCTCTGGGGCCAACGTCCTGACTTTC.

The DNA for the CDR3 is TGCGCCAGCAGCTTGGGGGGGAGGGCCGATGAGCAGTTCTTC. This codes for CASSLGGRADEQFF. The chain recombines TRBV5-1 with TRBJ2-1; 7 bases align to TRBD2. V trimming: 0 bases; J trimming: 8 bases; junction bases outside the gene matches: 5. Germline CDR1 reads SGHRS; CDR2 reads YFSETQ. The CDR3 runs to 14 residues.

A single count supports this clone. J is TRBJ1-1 and V is TRBV6-9; a weak D match, TRBD1 (6 bases). The CDR3 sequence is 14 residues long. The germline V gene encodes CDR1 MNHGY and CDR2 SVAAGI. Trimming cost V 2 bases and J 9 bases, with 16 bases left between them. DNA of the CDR3: TGTGCCAGCAGTTATCCGACAGGCTCCGCAAAAGCTTTCTTT. Protein: CASSYPTGSAKAFF.

The chain links TRBV7-9 to TRBJ2-1, with 10 bases matching TRBD2. CDR3 length equals 19 residues. Germline CDR1 reads SEHNR; CDR2 reads FQNEAQ (reference sequence). V trimming: 5 bases; J trimming: 0 bases; junction bases outside the gene matches: 13. CDR3 DNA: TGTGCCAGCAGCCCTCGGGGTAGCGGGGGGCCGAGCTCCTACAATGAGCAGTTCTTC. This encodes CASSPRGSGGPSSYNEQFF.

This rearrangement joins TRBV2 to TRBJ1-2, with TRBD1 matching 7 bases. The CDR3 sequence is 17 residues long. V was clipped by 2 bases and J by 6 bases; unmatched bases: 15. Germline lookup yields CDR1 SNHLY and CDR2 FYNNEI. CDR3 sequence: CASSESGWGQTQDGYTF. The CDR3 coding sequence is TGTGCCAGCAGTGAATCGGGGTGGGGACAGACTCAGGATGGCTACACCTTC.

The chain is built from TRBV10-3 and TRBJ1-3; 7 nucleotides agree with TRBD1. Germline V gene sequence: CDR1 ENHRY, CDR2 SYGVKD. The junction had 11 bases not matched to a gene; V was cut back by 0 bases and J by 0 bases. The CDR3 runs 19 residues. The CDR3 loop reads CAISESAGGQINSGNTIYF. CDR3 sequence (DNA): TGTGCCATCAGTGAGTCGGCGGGGGGACAGATCAACTCTGGAAACACCATATATTTT.

This chain links TRBV11-2 with TRBJ1-2, with D tentatively TRBD1 (6 bases). CDR1 and CDR2 (germline): SGHAT, FQNNGV. Trimming removed 4 bases at V and 4 bases at J, with 10 bases between. This CDR3 comprises 13 residues. CDR3 residues: CASSSGTPYGYTF. The CDR3 nucleotides are TGTGCCAGCAGCTCCGGGACACCCTATGGCTACACCTTC.

The chain has TRBV9 and TRBJ2-2; TRBD1 matches 10 bases. V lost 1 base to trimming and J lost 0 bases; unmatched junction nucleotides: 3. Germline CDR1 is SGDLS and CDR2 is YYNGEE. The CDR3 covers 17 residues. The chain's CDR3 is CASSVTGQGSNTGELFF. In DNA, the CDR3 is TGTGCCAGCAGCGTAACGGGACAGGGGTCGAACACCGGGGAGCTGTTTTTT.

The sample holds one count of this clone. The CDR3 loop reads CASSQRGGTDTQYF. The CDR3 nucleotides read TGTGCCAGTAGTCAACGGGGGGGCACAGATACGCAGTATTTT. The rearrangement joins TRBV19 to TRBJ2-3, with TRBD2 matching over 7 bases. V dropped 5 bases and J dropped 1; count of bases not matched to a gene: 3. The CDR3 is 14 residues long. Germline loops: CDR1 LNHDA, CDR2 SQIVND (reference sequence).

CDR3: CASGLAGWNEQFF. CDR3 nucleotide sequence: TGTGCCAGCGGACTAGCGGGATGGAATGAGCAGTTCTTC. This chain joins TRBV7-9 and TRBJ2-1, with TRBD2 matching 12 bases. CDR3 length equals 13 residues. CDR1 is SEHNR and CDR2 is FQNEAQ in the germline V gene (reference sequence). V lost 8 bases to trimming and J lost 7 bases; unmatched junction nucleotides: 3.

This clone has a handful of counts. The J gene is TRBJ1-2, the V gene TRBV15, with 7 bases matching TRBD1. The germline gives CDR1 LNHNV, CDR2 YYDKDF (reference sequence). The CDR3 is 13 amino acids. V lost 5 bases to trimming and J lost 4 bases; unmatched junction nucleotides: 4. The CDR3 nucleotides read TGTGCCACCAGCCTAGGGGGCGGCTATGGCTACACCTTC. Its protein is CATSLGGGYGYTF. Full variable domain (remainder filled in from reference TRBV15 and TRBJ1-2): DAMVIQNPRYQVTQFGKPVTLSCSQTLNHNVMYWYQQKSSQAPKLLFHYYDKDFNNEADTPDNFQSRRPNTSFCFLDIRSPGLGDTAMYLCATSLGGGYGYTFGSGTRLTVV.

The chain is built from TRBV6-1 and TRBJ1-2; 7 bases match TRBD1. Germline V lookup: CDR1 MNHNS, CDR2 SASEGT. This CDR3 is 11 amino acids long. Germline trimming cut 2 bases from V and 12 bases from J; bases unmatched to any gene: 3. This chain's CDR3 is CASSEKGADTF. The CDR3 DNA is TGTGCCAGCAGTGAAAAGGGGGCCGACACCTTC.

V gene TRBV27 combines with J gene TRBJ2-2; D is perhaps TRBD2 (6 bases). V dropped 8 bases and J dropped 5 bases, with 24 bases sitting between them. The CDR3 runs 17 residues. Germline CDR1 MNHEY, CDR2 SMNVEV (reference sequence). The CDR3 loop is CASSFSSGGGDTGELFF. DNA for the CDR3: TGTGCCAGCTCATTTAGTAGTGGAGGAGGGGATACCGGGGAGCTGTTTTTT.

V gene TRBV6-1 combines with J gene TRBJ2-7; 12 bases agree with TRBD1. This CDR3 has 14 residues. Germline CDR1 MNHNS, CDR2 SASEGT. J lost 6 bases, V lost 4 bases, and 4 bases had no gene match. CDR3 nucleotides: TGTGCCAGCAGTGGAGGGACAGGGGGCGGCGAGCAGTACGTC. This codes for CASSGGTGGGEQYV.

The J gene is TRBJ2-7, the V gene TRBV7-9, with TRBD1 as a possible D gene (5 bases). CDR1 and CDR2 (germline): SEHNR, FQNEAQ (reference sequence). There are 14 residues in the CDR3. V was trimmed by 2 bases and J by 5 bases, leaving 13 bases between them. The CDR3 region is CASSLWAGKDEQYV. The CDR3 region has the DNA TGTGCCAGCAGCTTATGGGCAGGGAAAGACGAGCAGTACGTC.

This clone has more than one count but fewer than ten. This rearrangement joins TRBV6-1 to TRBJ2-2; no clear D gene. Germline values: CDR1 MNHNS, CDR2 SASEGT. The V and J ends lost 2 bases and 5 bases respectively, with 6 bases between them. The CDR3 runs 13 residues. CDR3 nucleotides: TGTGCCAGCAGTGAACCAGTAACCGGGGAGCTGTTTTTT. This encodes CASSEPVTGELFF.

The chain has TRBV11-2 and TRBJ1-6; tentative D call: TRBD1 (5 bases). This CDR3 region has 16 residues. V lost 5 bases to trimming and J lost 7 bases, with 18 bases between them. The germline gives CDR1 SGHAT, CDR2 FQNNGV. The CDR3 region has the DNA TGTGCCAGCAGCCGGGGGGGAGGGGACCGCAATTCACCCCTCCACTTT. As protein: CASSRGGGDRNSPLHF. The entire variable domain, with the rest obtained from reference TRBV11-2 and TRBJ1-6, is as follows: EAGVAQSPRYKIIEKRQSVAFWCNPISGHATLYWYQQILGQGPKLLIQFQNNGVVDDSQLPKDRFSAERLKGVDSTLKIQPAKLEDSAVYLCASSRGGGDRNSPLHFGNGTRLTVT.

This clone was observed a handful of times. The CDR3 is CASSPGGNTDTQYF. Here the CDR3 DNA reads TGTGCCAGCAGCCCCGGCGGTAACACAGATACGCAGTATTTT. The rearrangement links TRBV7-9 to TRBJ2-3; D ambiguous. The CDR3 consists of 14 residues. The V gene's germline CDR1 is SEHNR and CDR2 FQNEAQ (reference sequence). V dropped 5 bases and J dropped 2 bases, with 11 bases sitting between them.

The chain uses TRBV5-4 and TRBJ2-1, with D possibly TRBD2 on 6 matching bases. V lost 0 bases to trimming and J lost 6 bases, with 13 bases between them. The germline CDR1 and CDR2 sequences are SGHNT and YYREEE (reference sequence). The CDR3 consists of 15 residues. The CDR3 reads CASSLVAGYLNEQFF. The CDR3 DNA reads TGTGCCAGCAGCTTGGTGGCGGGATATCTCAATGAGCAGTTCTTC.

In nucleotides, the CDR3 is TGTGCCAGCAGGAGAGACCGACTGTACAATGAGCAGTTCTTC. Translated: CASRRDRLYNEQFF. The chain joins TRBV6-1 to TRBJ2-1; D unclear. From germline, CDR1 is MNHNS and CDR2 SASEGT. The CDR3 totals 14 residues. Trimming took 6 bases from V and 4 from J, leaving 13 bases between them.

This clone was recorded once. The CDR3 loop is CASSLPVGPGQGTPDSANEQFF. DNA for the CDR3: TGCGCCAGCAGCCTTCCCGTCGGTCCGGGACAGGGTACCCCCGATTCGGCCAATGAGCAGTTCTTC. The chain joins TRBV4-1 to TRBJ2-1; TRBD1 matches 9 bases. Germline V gives CDR1 MGHRA, CDR2 YSYEKL. The J segment lost 6 bases and the V segment lost 4 bases, leaving 28 bases of the junction unmatched. This CDR3 has 22 residues.

The chain is built from TRBV5-1 and TRBJ1-4, with TRBD1 matching 9 bases. The CDR3 runs to 17 residues. V dropped 0 bases and J dropped 0; count of bases not matched to a gene: 3. The V gene's germline CDR1 is SGHRS and CDR2 YFSETQ. The DNA for the CDR3 is TGCGCCAGCAGCTTGGTTACAGGGGGCCCAACTAATGAAAAACTGTTTTTT. It is translated as CASSLVTGGPTNEKLFF. Combining the CDR3 with reference TRBV5-1 and TRBJ1-4 gives the whole variable domain KAGVTQTPRYLIKTRGQQVTLSCSPISGHRSVSWYQQTPGQGLQFLFEYFSETQRNKGNFPGRFSGRQFSNSRSEMNVSTLELGDSALYLCASSLVTGGPTNEKLFFGSGTQLSVL.

The chain carries TRBV5-1 and TRBJ1-1; the D is unclear. V was clipped by 1 base and J by 0 bases, with 4 bases between them. The length of the CDR3 is 13 residues. CDR1 is SGHRS and CDR2 is YFSETQ in the germline V gene. CDR3 region: CASSLTLNTEAFF. In DNA form, the CDR3 reads TGCGCCAGCAGCTTGACATTGAACACTGAAGCTTTCTTT.

The chain's CDR3 is CASSEAGTVYEKLFF. The CDR3 nucleotides are TGTGCCAGCAGTGAGGCCGGGACAGTTTACGAAAAACTGTTTTTT. The chain links TRBV2 to TRBJ1-4, with 7 bases aligning to TRBD1. Trimming took 3 bases from V and 8 from J; bases not matched to a gene: 9. Germline V gene data show CDR1 as SNHLY and CDR2 as FYNNEI. CDR3 length: 15 amino acids.

CDR3 region: CASSSQGINTEAFF. In DNA form, the CDR3 reads TGTGCCAGCAGTTCACAGGGGATCAACACTGAAGCTTTCTTT. This chain joins TRBV28 and TRBJ1-1; 7 bases agree with TRBD1. In germline, CDR1 is MDHEN, CDR2 SYDVKM. V dropped 4 bases and J dropped 2; count of bases not matched to a gene: 4. The CDR3 has 14 amino acids.

The CDR3 spells CASSLGAGGPGDEQFF. CDR3 nucleotides: TGTGCCAGCAGCTTGGGGGCGGGAGGGCCAGGCGATGAGCAGTTCTTC. The genes are TRBV5-4 and TRBJ2-1, with 9 nucleotides matching TRBD2. This CDR3 has 16 amino acids. The V segment lost 0 bases and the J segment 8 bases; nucleotides outside the gene matches: 9. Germline CDR1 reads SGHNT; CDR2 reads YYREEE (reference sequence).

V and J are TRBV28 and TRBJ1-4; unclear D gene. The CDR3 is 14 amino acids. V was cut by 4 bases and J by 8 bases, with 14 bases left in between. The germline V gene encodes CDR1 MDHEN and CDR2 SYDVKM. The CDR3 loop reads CASSSPYSGEKLFF. In DNA form, the CDR3 reads TGTGCCAGCAGTTCACCATACTCGGGGGAAAAACTGTTTTTT.

This rearrangement joins TRBV18 to TRBJ1-2, with D unresolved. The CDR3 runs to 13 residues. Trimming shortened V by 3 bases and J by 4 bases, and 9 bases separated the two germline ends. CDR1 is KGHSH, CDR2 LQKENI, per germline. The CDR3 nucleotides are TGTGCCAGCTCACCGGAGACGAGCTATGGCTACACCTTC. Amino acid sequence: CASSPETSYGYTF.

This CDR3 reads CASSGDSPVTEAFF. The CDR3 DNA is TGTGCCAGCAGTGGTGACAGTCCGGTGACTGAAGCTTTCTTT. The rearrangement joins TRBV25-1 to TRBJ1-1; D is possibly TRBD1 (5 bases). Trimming stripped 4 bases from V and 5 bases from J, with 14 bases between. The CDR3 runs to 14 residues. Germline loops: CDR1 MGHDK, CDR2 SYGVNS.